Listed here is a single T cell receptor beta chain. In germline, CDR1 is ENHRY, CDR2 SYGVKD. The V end lost 2 bases, the J end lost 4 bases, and 8 bases lay between the germline ends. The CDR3 is 13 residues long. This sample stems from a study of blood T cell repertoires in COVID-19. Study-wide background: The study drew acute and convalescent COVID-19 samples from the United States, Italy and Spain. From T cells, B-cell-depleted T cells, or PBMCs came the material, which was cDNA or gDNA.

Methods used by the authors: Cell counts per sample came from amplifying reference gene primers. Produced via immunoSEQ multiplex PCR; TCRdb's table is partial and in-frame only. V and J calls and clone size come straight from that table; D and trimming were deduced from the DNA. This table has more than 90,000 clones, around nine tenths appearing once. Sequenced input: peripheral blood. This receptor was taken from a man aged 40-49 years with acute or convalescent COVID-19. The J gene is TRBJ1-1, the V gene TRBV10-3; no clear D. The CDR3 protein is CAISELRGTEAFF. CDR3 sequence (DNA): TGTGCCATCAGTGAGCTCCGGGGCACTGAAGCTTTCTTT.